This T cell receptor (beta chain) was captured in a study of T cell repertoires in cytomegalovirus infection. TCRdb independently ran MiXCR on the reads; one entry per CDR3 protein. The table lists about 830,000 distinct CDR3 sequences, approximately 32% of them singletons. Comments on this clonotype: Its specificity is not known.

The sample consisted of cultured CD8+ T cells from PBMCs, taken from culture after CMV antigen stimulation. This clonotype was sampled from a human donor in good health (CMV status not recorded). Some clones in this sample may be carry-over from other donors' samples.

CDR3 nucleotide sequence: TGTGCCAGCAGATACTGGACAGGGGGTCCGAACGAGCAGTACTTC. Residues: CASRYWTGGPNEQYF. The chain carries TRBV5-4 and TRBJ2-7; 10 nucleotides align to TRBD1. The CDR3 totals 15 residues. CDR1 and CDR2 from the germline V gene are SGHNT and YYREEE (reference sequence). V shed 5 bases, J shed 5 bases, and the junction held 10 bases outside the gene matches.